This is a list of T cell receptor beta chains from one sample in a study of blood T cell repertoires in COVID-19. Data came from immunoSEQ multiplex PCR; TCRdb stores just in-frame clones and leaves some out. The sample lists 50,000 to 75,000 clones, roughly nine tenths seen once, with roughly 9% in the top ten. Material: peripheral blood. Receptors originate from a human donor in a cohort sampled during active COVID-19. The CDR3 runs from the conserved cysteine through the conserved F or W. The D gene is left open where the match is weak. A clone size is listed for some rows: how often the clone was seen (once, few, many), or a class if it is expanded.

D	length	size	V	J	CDR3	DNA
-	13	-	TRBV5-4	TRBJ1-1	CASSSRGSTEAFF	TGTGCCAGCAGCTCCCGGGGTAGCACTGAAGCTTTCTTT
-	14	-	TRBV6-4	TRBJ2-2	CASSSNTNTGELFF	TGTGCCAGCAGTTCAAACACGAACACCGGGGAGCTGTTTTTT
-	16	-	TRBV11-1	TRBJ2-3	CASSLGLHTSTDTQYF	TGTGCCAGCAGCCTCGGACTTCACACTAGCACAGATACGCAGTATTTT
-	13	once	TRBV6-5	TRBJ1-1	CASSYEGLSEAFF	TGTGCCAGCAGTTATGAGGGTCTCTCTGAAGCTTTCTTT
TRBD2	13	-	TRBV7-2	TRBJ2-1	CASSLEASGSVFF	TGTGCCAGCAGCTTAGAAGCTAGCGGGAGTGTTTTCTTC
-	12	-	TRBV4-1	TRBJ1-2	CASSQKGNGYTF	TGCGCCAGCAGTCAAAAGGGGAATGGCTACACCTTC
TRBD1	12	once	TRBV28	TRBJ2-5	CASGTGRGTQYF	TGTGCCAGCGGGACAGGCCGTGGAACCCAGTACTTC
-	17	-	TRBV4-1	TRBJ1-5	CASSQDFGGLGNQPQHF	TGCGCCAGCAGCCAAGATTTCGGAGGGTTGGGCAATCAGCCCCAGCATTTT
TRBD2	13	-	TRBV6-5	TRBJ2-7	CASLGLAGEEQYF	TGTGCCAGCCTGGGACTAGCGGGAGAAGAGCAGTACTTC
-	16	few	TRBV19	TRBJ2-3	CASSIVGHTFTDTQYF	TGTGCCAGTAGTATAGTGGGACACACATTCACAGATACGCAGTATTTT
TRBD1	14	-	TRBV7-3	TRBJ2-7	CASSHDRDSYEQYF	TGTGCCAGCAGCCACGACAGGGACTCCTACGAGCAGTACTTC
-	17	-	TRBV27	TRBJ2-1	CASSLFPSGGGTNEQFF	TGTGCCAGCAGTTTATTCCCCTCGGGGGGCGGGACCAATGAGCAGTTCTTC
TRBD2	16	few	TRBV19	TRBJ2-1	CASGGDSRLLYNEQFF	TGTGCCAGTGGGGGGGACTCCCGACTCCTCTACAATGAGCAGTTCTTC
TRBD1	16	few	TRBV7-9	TRBJ1-5	CASSPLGQYSNQPQHF	TGTGCCAGCAGCCCGTTGGGACAGTATAGCAATCAGCCCCAGCATTTT
TRBD1	17	-	TRBV5-1	TRBJ1-1	CASSPQPGQGANTEAFF	TGCGCCAGCAGCCCTCAACCGGGACAGGGGGCGAACACTGAAGCTTTCTTT
-	14	-	TRBV27	TRBJ1-1	CASSTTVGNTEAFF	TGTGCCAGCAGTACTACGGTGGGGAACACTGAAGCTTTCTTT
TRBD2	16	-	TRBV9	TRBJ2-7	CASSVGLAGDSYEQYF	TGTGCCAGCAGCGTCGGACTAGCGGGGGACTCCTACGAGCAGTACTTC
-	13	-	TRBV7-2	TRBJ1-1	CASSLGGVTEAFF	TGTGCCAGCAGCTTAGGCGGGGTAACTGAAGCTTTCTTT
-	17	once	TRBV14	TRBJ2-3	CASSQVQSGYGKDTQYF	TGTGCCAGCAGCCAAGTTCAGTCAGGCTATGGTAAAGATACGCAGTATTTT
-	13	-	TRBV6-5	TRBJ1-2	CASSTALGYGYTF	TGTGCCAGCAGCACCGCTCTCGGCTATGGCTACACCTTC
-	15	once	TRBV7-2	TRBJ2-3	CASSTWDSPTDTQYF	TGTGCCAGCAGCACCTGGGACTCGCCCACAGATACGCAGTATTTT
TRBD2	14	once	TRBV6-5	TRBJ2-7	CASRRGAPSYEQYF	TGTGCCAGCAGGCGGGGGGCGCCGTCCTACGAGCAGTACTTC
TRBD1	17	-	TRBV19	TRBJ2-5	CASSIAPPGQGQETQYF	TGTGCCAGTAGTATAGCTCCTCCGGGACAGGGACAAGAGACCCAGTACTTC
-	14	-	TRBV6-5	TRBJ1-3	CASSPQGSGNTIYF	TGTGCCAGCAGTCCGCAGGGGTCTGGAAACACCATATATTTT
-	14	-	TRBV7-9	TRBJ1-6	CASIPGNYNSPLHF	TGTGCCAGCATCCCAGGGAACTATAATTCACCCCTCCACTTT
-	13	-	TRBV19	TRBJ1-1	CASSTGKSTEAFF	TGTGCCAGTAGCACCGGGAAGAGCACTGAAGCTTTCTTT
TRBD2	15	-	TRBV25-1	TRBJ2-5	CASSDTRTSAETQYF	TGTGCCAGCAGTGATACCCGGACTAGCGCGGAGACCCAGTACTTC
TRBD2	15	-	TRBV7-8	TRBJ2-1	CASSRALAGTNEQFF	TGTGCCAGCAGCCGAGCATTAGCGGGGACGAATGAGCAGTTCTTC
TRBD1	16	-	TRBV28	TRBJ2-7	CASSSNWGQTNYEQYF	TGTGCCAGCAGTTCCAACTGGGGACAGACAAACTACGAGCAGTACTTC
TRBD1	15	-	TRBV6-6	TRBJ2-4	CASTGTGEGKNIQYF	TGTGCCAGCACCGGGACAGGGGAAGGCAAAAACATTCAGTACTTC
TRBD2	16	-	TRBV18	TRBJ2-7	CASSQEAGGATYEQYF	TGTGCCAGCTCCCAGGAAGCGGGAGGGGCTACCTACGAGCAGTACTTC
-	16	-	TRBV4-1	TRBJ2-3	CASSQESGAITDTQYF	TGCGCCAGCAGCCAAGAGTCAGGGGCAATTACAGATACGCAGTATTTT
TRBD1	18	-	TRBV4-3	TRBJ2-3	CASSHTYWDREDGDTQYF	TGCGCCAGCAGCCACACCTATTGGGACAGGGAGGACGGAGATACGCAGTATTTT
TRBD2	14	-	TRBV7-9	TRBJ2-5	CASSSGDARETQYF	TGTGCCAGCAGCAGCGGGGACGCCAGAGAGACCCAGTACTTC
TRBD1	13	once	TRBV6-5	TRBJ2-5	CASKDRVQETQYF	TGTGCCAGCAAAGACAGGGTCCAAGAGACCCAGTACTTC